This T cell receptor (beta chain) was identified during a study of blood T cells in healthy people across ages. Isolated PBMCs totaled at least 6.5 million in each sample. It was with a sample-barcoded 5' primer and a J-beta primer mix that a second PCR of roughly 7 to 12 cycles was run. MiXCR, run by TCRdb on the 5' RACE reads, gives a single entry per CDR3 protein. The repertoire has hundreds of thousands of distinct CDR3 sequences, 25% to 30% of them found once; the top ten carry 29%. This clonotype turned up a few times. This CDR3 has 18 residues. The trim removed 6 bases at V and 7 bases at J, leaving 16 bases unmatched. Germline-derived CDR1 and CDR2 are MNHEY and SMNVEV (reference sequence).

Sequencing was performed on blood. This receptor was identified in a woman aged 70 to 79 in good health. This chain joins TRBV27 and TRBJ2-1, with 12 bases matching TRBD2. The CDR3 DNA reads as TGTGCCAGCAGCCCCCGACGCAACCTAGCGGGAGGGCCTAATGAGCAGTTCTTC. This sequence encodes CASSPRRNLAGGPNEQFF.